Given below is one T cell receptor beta chain in context. Its antigen is not identified. Sequencing was performed with immunoSEQ multiplex PCR; in TCRdb, only in-frame clones are kept and a portion is missing. The sample holds roughly 190,000 clones, 86% seen once. This specimen comes from a study of cytomegalovirus exposure and HLA in healthy donors. CDR3 length: 14 amino acids. The ends lost 4 bases at V and 5 bases at J; junction bases unmatched: 3. Germline V CDR1 and CDR2: SGHRS, YFSETQ. General study points: In vitro, three CMV-associated chains proved specific for CMV antigens. Altogether, some 170 TCR beta chains were recorded as cytomegalovirus-associated.

Sequences were obtained from PBMCs. The sequence was collected from a woman between 18 and 29 years old in good health and CMV-seronegative. The genes are TRBV5-1 and TRBJ2-3; 11 nucleotides align to TRBD2. In DNA form, the CDR3 reads TGCGCCAGCAGCCCACTAGCGGGGGTAGATACGCAGTATTTT. Protein: CASSPLAGVDTQYF.